One TCR beta chain is described in this entry. The antigen is undetermined. TCRdb keeps only in-frame clones here, not all; method: immunoSEQ multiplex PCR. This table holds fewer than 250,000 clones, around 87% found once. CDR3 length: 15 amino acids. Trimming removed 4 bases at V and 2 bases at J, with 13 bases between. The germline CDR1 and CDR2 sequences are SGHAT and FQNNGV. This record belongs to a study of cytomegalovirus exposure and HLA in healthy donors. Broader study findings: Three chains linked to CMV were shown in vitro to be specific for CMV antigens. A list of roughly 160 TCR beta chains associated with cytomegalovirus was given. For most TCR sequences rarity was the rule, although some public TCRs occurred in many donors.

The sequenced sample consisted of PBMCs. The chain couples TRBV11-2 to TRBJ2-3, with D perhaps matching TRBD2 (6 bases). This clonotype was sampled from a man younger than 30 in good health and CMV-seronegative. CDR3 region: CASSWRGLSTDTQYF. In DNA, the CDR3 is TGTGCCAGCAGCTGGAGGGGACTCTCCACAGATACGCAGTATTTT.